Sequencing of this T cell receptor (beta chain) was carried out in a study of T cells in Graves' hyperthyroidism and ophthalmopathy. Looking at the study overall: It was at initial diagnosis, before any treatment, that peripheral blood was collected.

Study-level results: From stable hyperthyroidism, ophthalmopathy was separated by a 13 V-J model.

Clinical symptoms, serum thyroxine and TRAb, thyroid ultrasound and orbital computed tomography together formed the diagnostic basis. This clonotype was observed many times. What it binds is unknown. What was amplified from RNA transcripts were TCR beta CDR3 regions. First-round RT-PCR with HTBI primers amplified the TCR CDR3 region. TCRdb recomputed calls from the multiplex PCR reads with MiXCR, one row per CDR3 protein. The repertoire holds more than 150,000 distinct CDR3 sequences, with about a sixth as singletons. This receptor was taken from a woman aged 50 to 60 with Graves' hyperthyroidism. Sequenced sample: blood.

The CDR3 region is CASSQVGGWDEQYF. The CDR3 bases are TGTGCCAGCAGCCAAGTCGGAGGATGGGACGAGCAGTACTTC. The chain joins TRBV3-1 to TRBJ2-7; D might be TRBD2 (5 bases). Germline V CDR1 and CDR2: LGHDT, YNNKEL (reference sequence). CDR3 size: 14 residues. The V end lost 1 base, the J end lost 5 bases, and 12 bases lay between the germline ends.